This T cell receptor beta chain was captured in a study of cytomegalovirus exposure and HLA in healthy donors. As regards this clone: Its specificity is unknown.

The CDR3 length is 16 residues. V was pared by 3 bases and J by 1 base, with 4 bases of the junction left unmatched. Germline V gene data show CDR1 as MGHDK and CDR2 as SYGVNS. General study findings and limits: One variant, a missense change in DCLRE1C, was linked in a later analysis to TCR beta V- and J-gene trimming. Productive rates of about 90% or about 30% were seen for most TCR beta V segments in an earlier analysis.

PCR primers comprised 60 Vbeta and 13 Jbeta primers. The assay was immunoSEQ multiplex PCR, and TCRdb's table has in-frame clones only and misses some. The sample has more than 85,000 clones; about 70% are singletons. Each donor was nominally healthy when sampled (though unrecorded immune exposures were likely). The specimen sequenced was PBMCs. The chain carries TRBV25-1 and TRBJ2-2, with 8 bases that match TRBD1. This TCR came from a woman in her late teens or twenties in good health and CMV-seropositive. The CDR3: CASSEGRGQNTGELFF. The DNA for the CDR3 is TGTGCCAGCAGTGAGGGCAGGGGGCAGAACACCGGGGAGCTGTTTTTT. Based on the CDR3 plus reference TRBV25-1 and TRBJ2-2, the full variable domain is EADIYQTPRYLVIGTGKKITLECSQTMGHDKMYWYQQDPGMELHLIHYSYGVNSTEKGDLSSESTVSRIRTEHFPLTLESARPSHTSQYLCASSEGRGQNTGELFFGEGSRLTVL.